Listed below are T cell receptor beta chains from one sample, sequenced in a study of blood T cells in healthy people across ages. In TCRdb, the 5' RACE reads were re-called with MiXCR into one record per CDR3 protein. The sample includes a few hundred thousand distinct CDR3 sequences, around 30% seen only once; the top ten take about 30%. Sequenced material: blood. These TCRs come from a woman in her 70s in good health. Both conserved end residues are part of each CDR3. D genes are given only for firm matches. The listing skips clone size in some rows; elsewhere it reads once, few, many or a size class.

j_call,v_call,clone_size,d_call,cdr3_nt,cdr3_aa
TRBJ2-5,TRBV7-2,NA,NA,TGTGCCAGCAGCTGGGTGGGGGAGACCCAGTACTTC,CASSWVGETQYF
TRBJ1-2,TRBV3-1,NA,NA,TGTGCCAGCAGTCAAGGTTCAGATTCCTATGGCTACACCTTC,CASSQGSDSYGYTF
TRBJ2-1,TRBV28,once,TRBD2,TGTGCCGGCAGTTTAGCGGTACCGGGACTAGCGGGGCAGAGGTACAATGAGCAGTTCTTC,CAGSLAVPGLAGQRYNEQFF
TRBJ2-3,TRBV2,many,NA,TGTGCCAGCAGGAGCGGAGCGGTCCCCACAGATACGCAGTATTTT,CASRSGAVPTDTQYF
TRBJ1-1,TRBV9,NA,NA,TGTGCCAGCAGCGTAGTAGGGCGGGAGCCTGAAGCTTTCTTT,CASSVVGREPEAFF
TRBJ2-2,TRBV5-6,NA,TRBD2,TGTGCCAGCAGCCTCCGCGGGAGAGGAGCCGGGGAGCTGTTTTTT,CASSLRGRGAGELFF
TRBJ2-5,TRBV28,few,TRBD2,TGTGCCAGCAGTTTGATAGCGGGGGAAGGAGAGACCCAGTACTTC,CASSLIAGEGETQYF
TRBJ1-2,TRBV28,few,NA,TGTGCCAGCAGTTTCCGTGGAGGGGGGAACTATGGCTACACCTTC,CASSFRGGGNYGYTF
TRBJ2-5,TRBV20-1,NA,TRBD1,TGCAGTGCTAGTTCGGACAGGGCGCAAGAGACCCAGTACTTC,CSASSDRAQETQYF
TRBJ2-7,TRBV6-2/TRBV6-3,few,NA,TGTGCCAGCAGTTATCGTGTGAGGAGGGGGCTACGGTACGGAACCTACGAGCAGTACTTC,CASSYRVRRGLRYGTYEQYF
TRBJ2-3,TRBV11-2,NA,TRBD2,TGTGCCAGCAGCTTAGCCCGCTCGGGCGGGGGTATAAATACGCAGTATTTT,CASSLARSGGGINTQYF
TRBJ1-5,TRBV2,NA,NA,TGTGCCAGCAGGGGGGAACAGGGAGGCAATCAGCCCCAGCATTTT,CASRGEQGGNQPQHF
TRBJ2-7,TRBV20-1,NA,TRBD1,TGCAGTGCTAGAGCCAGGGACAGGGTGGACGAGCAGTACTTC,CSARARDRVDEQYF
TRBJ1-5,TRBV9,few,NA,TGTGCCAGCAGCGCCCGCGGGGCCCCCAGTCAGCCCCAGCATTTT,CASSARGAPSQPQHF
TRBJ2-5,TRBV28,NA,TRBD1,TGTGCCAGCAGTTACCCGGACAGGGATGGAGAGACCCAGTACTTC,CASSYPDRDGETQYF
TRBJ2-2,TRBV20-1,NA,TRBD2,TGCAGTGCTCGCCCTAGCGGGAGGGCCCCCGCCGGGGAGCTGTTTTTT,CSARPSGRAPAGELFF
TRBJ2-4,TRBV20-1,NA,NA,TGCAGCGTCGAAGGTGGGGGCCCCAAAAACATTCAGTACTTC,CSVEGGGPKNIQYF
TRBJ2-7,TRBV27,NA,NA,TGTGCCAGCAGTCCCAGACAGACCACCTACGAGCAGTACTTC,CASSPRQTTYEQYF
TRBJ2-6,TRBV19,NA,NA,TGTGCCAGCCGAGATAGCTCTGGGGCCAACGTCCTGACTTTC,CASRDSSGANVLTF
TRBJ2-1,TRBV29-1,few,NA,TGCAGCGTCCGGGCCATCGGGAATGAGCAGTTCTTC,CSVRAIGNEQFF
TRBJ2-7,TRBV3-1,few,TRBD2,TGTGCCAGCAGCCCGCTCGGGACTACCTCTCCCTACGAGCAGTACTTC,CASSPLGTTSPYEQYF
TRBJ2-3,TRBV28,few,TRBD2,TGTGCCAGCAGTCCAGGACTAGCGGGAAGTAGCACAGATACGCAGTATTTT,CASSPGLAGSSTDTQYF
TRBJ1-1,TRBV5-1,NA,NA,TGCGCCAGCAGCTTGCCAGAGCCGAACACTGAAGCTTTCTTT,CASSLPEPNTEAFF
TRBJ1-1,TRBV29-1,NA,NA,TGCAGCGTTGAAAAGGGGGGAAACACTGAAGCTTTCTTT,CSVEKGGNTEAFF
TRBJ2-1,TRBV12-3/TRBV12-4,NA,NA,TGTGCCAGCAGTCCTAGTGGGCCCCCCCACAATGAGCAGTTCTTC,CASSPSGPPHNEQFF
TRBJ2-3,TRBV5-1,NA,TRBD1,TGCGCCAGCAGCTCAGGGGGATCTAGCACAGATACGCAGTATTTT,CASSSGGSSTDTQYF
TRBJ2-1,TRBV20-1,few,TRBD2,TGCAGTGCTAGAGCTTCCTCGCGGGAGCTAAATGAGCAGTTCTTC,CSARASSRELNEQFF
TRBJ2-2,TRBV7-2,few,NA,TGTGCCAGCAGCCCATGGACCCTGAACACCGGGGAGCTGTTTTTT,CASSPWTLNTGELFF
TRBJ2-1,TRBV11-1,NA,TRBD1,TGTGCCAGCAGGCAACAGGGGAGCCTATACAATGAGCAGTTCTTC,CASRQQGSLYNEQFF
TRBJ2-3,TRBV4-2,NA,TRBD2,TGTGCCAGCAGCCAAGATCCCGGACTAGCGGGAGGTGATACGCAGTATTTT,CASSQDPGLAGGDTQYF
TRBJ1-1,TRBV12-3/TRBV12-4,NA,NA,TGTGCCAGCAGTTACTCCCCGGGAGTGGGTGGAACTTTCTTT,CASSYSPGVGGTFF
TRBJ2-1,TRBV15,few,TRBD2,TGTGCCACCAGCAGGGGACTAGCGGGAGAAGGGAGTGAGCAGTTCTTC,CATSRGLAGEGSEQFF
TRBJ1-5,TRBV10-3,many,NA,TGTGCCATCAGTGAGTCGTCTGATCAGCCCCAGCATTTT,CAISESSDQPQHF
TRBJ2-2,TRBV15,NA,NA,TGTGCCACCAGCAGAGGAGGGGTTCTCACAAACACCGGGGAGCTGTTTTTT,CATSRGGVLTNTGELFF
TRBJ1-2,TRBV29-1,few,NA,TGCAGCGTAGTCGTGGGGGGTAGGGGAGTCACCTTC,CSVVVGGRGVTF
TRBJ2-1,TRBV6-2/TRBV6-3,NA,NA,TGTGCCAGCAGTTCAGGACTCTTTCAGTTCTTC,CASSSGLFQFF
TRBJ2-2,TRBV7-9,NA,NA,TGTGCCAGCAGCCCCCGCTTTCAGACCGGGGAGCTGTTTTTT,CASSPRFQTGELFF
TRBJ2-7,TRBV6-1,once,NA,TGTGCCAGCAGTGATCTTCGGGAGCAGTACTTC,CASSDLREQYF
TRBJ1-4,TRBV28,NA,NA,TGTGCCAGCAGTTTCATAGGGTTTGAAGGGTACGGAAAACTGTTTTTT,CASSFIGFEGYGKLFF
TRBJ2-3,TRBV28,NA,NA,TGTGCCAGCAGGCCAGGGCGGGAAGATACGCAGTATTTT,CASRPGREDTQYF
TRBJ1-1,TRBV7-3,few,TRBD1,TGTGCCAGCAGCCCACATCCCGAGACAGGGCTCACTGAAGCTTTCTTT,CASSPHPETGLTEAFF
TRBJ1-6,TRBV7-9,NA,TRBD1,TGTGCCAGCAGCACAGGGGACCGGGAGAATTCACCCCTCCACTTT,CASSTGDRENSPLHF
TRBJ1-4,TRBV5-1,many,NA,TGCGCCAGCAGACAACTCTCCCAGAATGAAAAACTGTTTTTT,CASRQLSQNEKLFF